This TCR beta chain was observed in a study of blood T cell repertoires in COVID-19. As for the study in general: The United States, Italy and Spain supplied acute and convalescent COVID-19 samples. T cells, B-cell-depleted T cells, or PBMCs provided the cDNA or gDNA that served as material.

The germline V gene encodes CDR1 SGHTA and CDR2 FQGNSA. This CDR3 has 14 residues. V was trimmed by 1 base and J by 2 bases, leaving 8 bases between them. In the original analysis: Amplified reference gene primers provided the basis for estimating nucleated cell counts. Sequencing was performed with immunoSEQ multiplex PCR; in TCRdb, only in-frame clones are kept and a portion is missing. The D gene and trimming were derived from the DNA, and the V and J assignments and clone size from that table. The top ten clones hold 10% to 15% of a sample with about 99,000 clones, approximately 80% of them seen once.

This receptor was identified in a human donor in a cohort sampled during active or convalescent COVID-19. Source material: peripheral blood. This chain links TRBV7-2 with TRBJ1-2, with a possible D match to TRBD1 (6 bases). The DNA of the CDR3 is TGTGCCAGCAGCTTAGAACAGGGCAACTATGGCTACACCTTC. It is translated as CASSLEQGNYGYTF.